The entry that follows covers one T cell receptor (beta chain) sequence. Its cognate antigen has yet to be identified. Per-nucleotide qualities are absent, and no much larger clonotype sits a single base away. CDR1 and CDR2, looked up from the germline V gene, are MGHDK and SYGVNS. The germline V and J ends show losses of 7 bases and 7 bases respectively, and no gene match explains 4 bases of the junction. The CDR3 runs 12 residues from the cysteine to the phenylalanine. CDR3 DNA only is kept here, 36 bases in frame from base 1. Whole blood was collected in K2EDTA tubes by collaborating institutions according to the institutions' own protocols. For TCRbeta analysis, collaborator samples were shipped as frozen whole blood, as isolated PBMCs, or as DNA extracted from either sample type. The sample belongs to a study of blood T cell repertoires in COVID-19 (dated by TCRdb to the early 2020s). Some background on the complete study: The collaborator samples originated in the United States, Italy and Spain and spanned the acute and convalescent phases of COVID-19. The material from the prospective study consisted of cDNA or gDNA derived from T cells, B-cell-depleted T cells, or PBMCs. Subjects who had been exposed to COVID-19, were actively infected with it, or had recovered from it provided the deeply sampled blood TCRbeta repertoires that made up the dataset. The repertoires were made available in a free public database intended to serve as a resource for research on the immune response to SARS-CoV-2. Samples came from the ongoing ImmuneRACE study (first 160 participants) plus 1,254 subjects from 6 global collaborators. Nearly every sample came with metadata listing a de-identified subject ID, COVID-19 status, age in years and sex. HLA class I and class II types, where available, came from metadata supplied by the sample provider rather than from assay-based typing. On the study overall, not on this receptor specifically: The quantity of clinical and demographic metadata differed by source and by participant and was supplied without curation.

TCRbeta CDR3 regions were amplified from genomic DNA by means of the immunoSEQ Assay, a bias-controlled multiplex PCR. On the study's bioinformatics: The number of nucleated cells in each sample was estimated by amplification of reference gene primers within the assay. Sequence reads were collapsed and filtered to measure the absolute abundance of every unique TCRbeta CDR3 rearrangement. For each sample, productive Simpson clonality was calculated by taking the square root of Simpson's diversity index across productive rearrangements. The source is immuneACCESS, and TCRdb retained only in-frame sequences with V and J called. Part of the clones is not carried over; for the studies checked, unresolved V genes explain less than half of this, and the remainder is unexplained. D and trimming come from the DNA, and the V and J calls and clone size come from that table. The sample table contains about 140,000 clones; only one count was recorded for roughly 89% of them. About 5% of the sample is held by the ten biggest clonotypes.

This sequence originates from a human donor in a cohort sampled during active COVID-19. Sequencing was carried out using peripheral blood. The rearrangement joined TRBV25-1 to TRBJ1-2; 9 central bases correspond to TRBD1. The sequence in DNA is TGTGCCAGCACCGGGACAGGGTTTGGCTACACCTTC. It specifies CASTGTGFGYTF.